Listed below are T cell receptor beta chains from one sample, sequenced in a study of technical replicates of blood from a handful of donors. Produced via immunoSEQ multiplex PCR; TCRdb's table is partial and in-frame only. In the table there are 50,000 to 55,000 clones, 86% of which are singletons. Input material: PBMCs. The receptors originated from a human donor in good health. Some clones in this sample may be carry-over from other donors' samples. The CDR3 runs from the conserved cysteine through the conserved F or W. Fields, in order: J gene, clone size, D gene, V gene, CDR3 DNA, CDR3 protein. A D gene is named only where the DNA matches it firmly. Clone size is shown for a subset of rows, as once, few, many or a class of expanded clone.

j_call: TRBJ1-2; clone_size: NA; d_call: NA; v_call: TRBV7-2; cdr3_nt: TGTGCCAGCAGCTTCAGACGGGAAACCTATGGCTACACCTTC; cdr3_aa: CASSFRRETYGYTF
j_call: TRBJ2-1; clone_size: NA; d_call: TRBD2; v_call: TRBV6-1; cdr3_nt: TGTGCCAGCAGTGAAGTAATTGGTCTAGCGGGAAAAAATGAGCAGTTCTTC; cdr3_aa: CASSEVIGLAGKNEQFF
j_call: TRBJ1-5; clone_size: NA; d_call: NA; v_call: TRBV13; cdr3_nt: TGTGCCAGCAGCACCCGGGAGGTCGTGGGCACCAGATCTAATCAGCCCCAGCATTTT; cdr3_aa: CASSTREVVGTRSNQPQHF
j_call: TRBJ2-3; clone_size: once; d_call: TRBD2; v_call: TRBV5-6; cdr3_nt: TGTGCCAGCAGCCCGACTAGCTACAGTGATACGCAGTATTTT; cdr3_aa: CASSPTSYSDTQYF
j_call: TRBJ2-1; clone_size: once; d_call: NA; v_call: TRBV6-6; cdr3_nt: TGTGCCAGCAGTTACAAGGCTAGCAGAAACAATGAGCAGTTCTTC; cdr3_aa: CASSYKASRNNEQFF
j_call: TRBJ2-2; clone_size: NA; d_call: TRBD1; v_call: TRBV18; cdr3_nt: TGTGCCAGCTCAAAAGACAGGGCGAACACCGGGGAGCTGTTTTTT; cdr3_aa: CASSKDRANTGELFF
j_call: TRBJ2-7; clone_size: once; d_call: TRBD2; v_call: TRBV14; cdr3_nt: TGTGCCAGCAGCCGGACTAGCGGAGCTGAAACCGAGCAGTACTTC; cdr3_aa: CASSRTSGAETEQYF
j_call: TRBJ2-3; clone_size: NA; d_call: TRBD2; v_call: TRBV15; cdr3_nt: TGTGCCACGACTGGGAGTCATAGCGGGACTAGCACAGATACGCAGTATTTT; cdr3_aa: CATTGSHSGTSTDTQYF
j_call: TRBJ1-6; clone_size: NA; d_call: NA; v_call: TRBV9; cdr3_nt: TGTGCCAGCAGCTTCACAGGTATTTTGAATTCACCCCTCCACTTT; cdr3_aa: CASSFTGILNSPLHF
j_call: TRBJ2-7; clone_size: NA; d_call: NA; v_call: TRBV30; cdr3_nt: TGTGCCTGGAGTTCCGGACAGTCCTACGAGCAGTACTTC; cdr3_aa: CAWSSGQSYEQYF
j_call: TRBJ2-1; clone_size: NA; d_call: TRBD2; v_call: TRBV5-1; cdr3_nt: TGCGCCAGCAGCCCCACCGGGGGACTAGCGATACCGAGCTCCTACAATGAGCAGTTCTTC; cdr3_aa: CASSPTGGLAIPSSYNEQFF
j_call: TRBJ1-1; clone_size: few; d_call: NA; v_call: TRBV5-4; cdr3_nt: TGTGCCAGCAGCCCAATGACAGTGAACACTGAAGCTTTCTTT; cdr3_aa: CASSPMTVNTEAFF
j_call: TRBJ2-3; clone_size: NA; d_call: TRBD2; v_call: TRBV6-4; cdr3_nt: TGTGCCAGCAGTGACGCGGGGGGGAGCACAGATACGCAGTATTTT; cdr3_aa: CASSDAGGSTDTQYF
j_call: TRBJ1-4; clone_size: NA; d_call: NA; v_call: TRBV6-1; cdr3_nt: TGTGCCAGCAGTCCTAGATGGCCAAACCCTGAAAAACTGTTTTTT; cdr3_aa: CASSPRWPNPEKLFF
j_call: TRBJ1-5; clone_size: NA; d_call: NA; v_call: TRBV2; cdr3_nt: TGTGCCAGCAGTCTCGGGAGCCTAGATCAGCCCCAGCATTTT; cdr3_aa: CASSLGSLDQPQHF
j_call: TRBJ2-7; clone_size: NA; d_call: NA; v_call: TRBV5-1; cdr3_nt: TGCGCCAGCAGCCGATCCGGGGACACCTCCTACGAGCAGTACTTC; cdr3_aa: CASSRSGDTSYEQYF
j_call: TRBJ1-1; clone_size: NA; d_call: TRBD1; v_call: TRBV7-6; cdr3_nt: TGTGCCAGCAGGGCCATGATAGGACAGGGCACTGAAGCTTTCTTT; cdr3_aa: CASRAMIGQGTEAFF
j_call: TRBJ1-1; clone_size: NA; d_call: NA; v_call: TRBV28; cdr3_nt: TGTGCCAGCAGTTCCCCCCAGACAGGCCCTGTGGGTTTCTTT; cdr3_aa: CASSSPQTGPVGFF
j_call: TRBJ2-7; clone_size: NA; d_call: TRBD2; v_call: TRBV15; cdr3_nt: TGTGCCACCAGCAGCACGAAAAGCGGGAACTACGAGCAGTACTTC; cdr3_aa: CATSSTKSGNYEQYF
j_call: TRBJ1-5; clone_size: once; d_call: NA; v_call: TRBV18; cdr3_nt: TGTGCCAGCTCACCGGACAGAAATCAGCCCCAGCATTTT; cdr3_aa: CASSPDRNQPQHF
j_call: TRBJ2-7; clone_size: NA; d_call: NA; v_call: TRBV30; cdr3_nt: TGTGCCTGGAGTGTTGGGGGCACCTCCTACGAGCAGTACTTC; cdr3_aa: CAWSVGGTSYEQYF
j_call: TRBJ1-1; clone_size: NA; d_call: TRBD1; v_call: TRBV5-6; cdr3_nt: TGTGCCAGCAGCTTCGGCACAGGGGGTGAAGCTTTCTTT; cdr3_aa: CASSFGTGGEAFF
j_call: TRBJ2-3; clone_size: NA; d_call: TRBD2; v_call: TRBV4-3; cdr3_nt: TGCGCCAGCAGCCGTATCGGAGCGGGGTCTAGCACAGATACGCAGTATTTT; cdr3_aa: CASSRIGAGSSTDTQYF
j_call: TRBJ1-6; clone_size: NA; d_call: NA; v_call: TRBV5-8; cdr3_nt: TGTGCCAGCAGCGCCACAGGGAACTCACCCCTCCACTTT; cdr3_aa: CASSATGNSPLHF
j_call: TRBJ2-7; clone_size: few; d_call: TRBD2; v_call: TRBV18; cdr3_nt: TGTGCCAGCTCATCGAGCAGGGAGGGGTACGAGCAGTACTTC; cdr3_aa: CASSSSREGYEQYF
j_call: TRBJ1-2; clone_size: NA; d_call: TRBD1; v_call: TRBV6-6; cdr3_nt: TGTGCCAGCAGGTATTTGACAGGGAACTATGGCTACACCTTC; cdr3_aa: CASRYLTGNYGYTF
j_call: TRBJ1-2; clone_size: NA; d_call: NA; v_call: TRBV11-2; cdr3_nt: TGTGCCAGCAGCTTAGTGCAGGGGGGCTACACCTTC; cdr3_aa: CASSLVQGGYTF
j_call: TRBJ2-3; clone_size: once; d_call: TRBD2; v_call: TRBV10-3; cdr3_nt: TGTGCCATCTACAGTCCGGGACGGGAGGGGGATACGCAGTATTTT; cdr3_aa: CAIYSPGREGDTQYF
j_call: TRBJ1-6; clone_size: few; d_call: NA; v_call: TRBV7-2; cdr3_nt: TGTGCCAGCAGCTTAGCGGGGCAGGTATATAATTCACCCCTCCACTTT; cdr3_aa: CASSLAGQVYNSPLHF
j_call: TRBJ1-5; clone_size: NA; d_call: NA; v_call: TRBV6-4; cdr3_nt: TGTGCCAGCAGTGACTCGGCCAATCAGCCCCAGCATTTT; cdr3_aa: CASSDSANQPQHF
j_call: TRBJ2-7; clone_size: NA; d_call: NA; v_call: TRBV25-1; cdr3_nt: TGTGCCAGCAGTGACCCGGGACACCCCTCGGACGAGCAGTACTTC; cdr3_aa: CASSDPGHPSDEQYF
j_call: TRBJ2-2; clone_size: few; d_call: NA; v_call: TRBV7-3; cdr3_nt: TGTGCCAGCAGCTTAACACACTACAACACCGGGGAGCTGTTTTTT; cdr3_aa: CASSLTHYNTGELFF
j_call: TRBJ1-5; clone_size: once; d_call: NA; v_call: TRBV27; cdr3_nt: TGTGCCAGCAGTTTAAGGGAGAATCAGCCCCAGCATTTT; cdr3_aa: CASSLRENQPQHF
j_call: TRBJ1-2; clone_size: NA; d_call: NA; v_call: TRBV5-6; cdr3_nt: TGTGCCAGCAGCCTGCTCCTCCGGGAGTATGGCTACACCTTC; cdr3_aa: CASSLLLREYGYTF
j_call: TRBJ2-2; clone_size: NA; d_call: NA; v_call: TRBV7-3; cdr3_nt: TGTGCCAGCTCCTCCCCGGGACAAGGTCACGGGGAGCTGTTTTTT; cdr3_aa: CASSSPGQGHGELFF
j_call: TRBJ2-4; clone_size: NA; d_call: NA; v_call: TRBV10-3; cdr3_nt: TGTGCCATCAGTGAGACAGTTTTGAGCAAAAACATTCAGTACTTC; cdr3_aa: CAISETVLSKNIQYF
j_call: TRBJ2-2; clone_size: NA; d_call: TRBD1; v_call: TRBV30; cdr3_nt: TGTGCCTGGAGTGTTCCCGACAGGGCGAACACCGGGGAGCTGTTTTTT; cdr3_aa: CAWSVPDRANTGELFF
j_call: TRBJ1-1; clone_size: NA; d_call: TRBD1; v_call: TRBV19; cdr3_nt: TGTGCCAGTAGTATAGAGGACAGGGGGAACACTGAAGCTTTCTTT; cdr3_aa: CASSIEDRGNTEAFF
j_call: TRBJ1-2; clone_size: NA; d_call: NA; v_call: TRBV29-1; cdr3_nt: TGCAGCGGAGGTTATGGAAATGGCTACACCTTC; cdr3_aa: CSGGYGNGYTF
j_call: TRBJ1-4; clone_size: NA; d_call: TRBD1; v_call: TRBV27; cdr3_nt: TGTGCCAGCAGAACCGAAATCGGGACAGGGAATGAAAAACTGTTTTTT; cdr3_aa: CASRTEIGTGNEKLFF
j_call: TRBJ2-5; clone_size: NA; d_call: TRBD2; v_call: TRBV7-2; cdr3_nt: TGTGCCAGCAGAGGGACTAGCATGGAGACCCAGTACTTC; cdr3_aa: CASRGTSMETQYF
j_call: TRBJ2-5; clone_size: NA; d_call: TRBD2; v_call: TRBV9; cdr3_nt: TGTGCCAGCAGCGCTGCAGCGGGGAGAGGGGAGACCCAGTACTTC; cdr3_aa: CASSAAAGRGETQYF
j_call: TRBJ2-4; clone_size: few; d_call: TRBD2; v_call: TRBV5-1; cdr3_nt: TGCGCCAGCAGCCTGGTTGGGACTAGCGGGAAATGGCACAAAAACATTCAGTACTTC; cdr3_aa: CASSLVGTSGKWHKNIQYF
j_call: TRBJ2-7; clone_size: NA; d_call: NA; v_call: TRBV29-1; cdr3_nt: TGCAGCGTTGAAGGGGGCGCGTACGAGCAGTACTTC; cdr3_aa: CSVEGGAYEQYF
j_call: TRBJ2-2; clone_size: few; d_call: NA; v_call: TRBV7-2; cdr3_nt: TGTGCCAGCAGCAGACAGAGGAGCACCGGGGAGCTGTTTTTT; cdr3_aa: CASSRQRSTGELFF
j_call: TRBJ2-2; clone_size: NA; d_call: NA; v_call: TRBV27; cdr3_nt: TGTGCCAGCAGTTTAAGGGAGAGCGCCGGGGAGCTGTTTTTT; cdr3_aa: CASSLRESAGELFF
j_call: TRBJ1-1; clone_size: NA; d_call: NA; v_call: TRBV27; cdr3_nt: TGTGCCAGCAGTTTTCAGAAGAACACTGAAGCTTTCTTT; cdr3_aa: CASSFQKNTEAFF
j_call: TRBJ1-2; clone_size: few; d_call: NA; v_call: TRBV29-1; cdr3_nt: TGCAGCGTTGAATCAGGTGGGGCGGGAGGCTACACCTTC; cdr3_aa: CSVESGGAGGYTF
j_call: TRBJ2-3; clone_size: NA; d_call: NA; v_call: TRBV7-2; cdr3_nt: TGTGCCAGCAGTATTACGTCAGGGCCAGATACGCAGTATTTT; cdr3_aa: CASSITSGPDTQYF
j_call: TRBJ1-6; clone_size: NA; d_call: NA; v_call: TRBV9; cdr3_nt: TGTGCCAGCACTCCTGTGACCCAAAGGAGCTCCTATAATTCACCCCTCCACTTT; cdr3_aa: CASTPVTQRSSYNSPLHF